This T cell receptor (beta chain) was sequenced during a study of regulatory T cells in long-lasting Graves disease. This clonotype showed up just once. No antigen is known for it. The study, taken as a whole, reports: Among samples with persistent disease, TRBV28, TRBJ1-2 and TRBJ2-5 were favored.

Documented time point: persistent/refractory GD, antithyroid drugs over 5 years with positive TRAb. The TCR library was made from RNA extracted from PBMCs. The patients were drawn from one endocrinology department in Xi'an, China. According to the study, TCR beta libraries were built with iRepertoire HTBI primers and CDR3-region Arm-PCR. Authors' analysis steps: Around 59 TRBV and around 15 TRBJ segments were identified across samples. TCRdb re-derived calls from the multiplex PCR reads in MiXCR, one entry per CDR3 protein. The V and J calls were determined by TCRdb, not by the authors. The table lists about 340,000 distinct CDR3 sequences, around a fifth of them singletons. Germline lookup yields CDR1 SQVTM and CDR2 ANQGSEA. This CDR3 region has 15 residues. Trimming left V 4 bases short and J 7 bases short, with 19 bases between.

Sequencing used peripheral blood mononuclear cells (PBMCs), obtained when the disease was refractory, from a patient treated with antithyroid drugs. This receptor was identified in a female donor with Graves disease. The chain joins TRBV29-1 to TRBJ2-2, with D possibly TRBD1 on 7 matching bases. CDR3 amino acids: CSVGRTTGAGGELFF. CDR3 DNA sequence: TGCAGCGTTGGGCGGACTACAGGGGCTGGCGGGGAGCTGTTTTTT.